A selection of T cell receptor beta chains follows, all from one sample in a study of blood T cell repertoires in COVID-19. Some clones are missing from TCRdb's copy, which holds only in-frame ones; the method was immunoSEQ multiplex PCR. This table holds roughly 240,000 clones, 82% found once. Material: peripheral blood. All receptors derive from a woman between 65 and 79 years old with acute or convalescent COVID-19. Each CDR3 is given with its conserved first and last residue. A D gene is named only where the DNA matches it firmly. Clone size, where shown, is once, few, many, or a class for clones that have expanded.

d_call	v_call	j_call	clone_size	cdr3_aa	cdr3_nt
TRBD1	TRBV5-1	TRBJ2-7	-	CASSSSRTGGEQYF	TGCGCCAGCAGCTCAAGCCGGACAGGGGGCGAGCAGTACTTC
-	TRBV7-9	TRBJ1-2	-	CASSFLTVSNYGYTF	TGTGCCAGCAGCTTCCTGACAGTTTCTAACTATGGCTACACCTTC
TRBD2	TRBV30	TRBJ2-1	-	CAWRGLADNNEQFF	TGTGCCTGGAGGGGGCTAGCGGATAACAATGAGCAGTTCTTC
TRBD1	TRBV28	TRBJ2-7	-	CASSPDRGNYEQYF	TGTGCCAGCAGTCCCGACAGGGGAAACTATGAGCAGTACTTC
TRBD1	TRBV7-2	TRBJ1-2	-	CASSRETGTGGYTF	TGTGCCAGCAGTCGAGAGACAGGGACCGGTGGCTACACCTTC
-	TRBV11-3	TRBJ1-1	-	CASSFKGDTEAFF	TGTGCCAGCAGCTTCAAGGGGGACACTGAAGCTTTCTTT
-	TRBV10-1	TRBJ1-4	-	CASSERQGIAEKLFF	TGCGCCAGCAGTGAGAGGCAGGGGATAGCTGAAAAACTGTTTTTT
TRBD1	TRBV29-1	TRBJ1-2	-	CSVSRTGGYGYTF	TGCAGCGTTTCCAGGACAGGGGGCTATGGCTACACCTTC
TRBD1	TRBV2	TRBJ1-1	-	CAGTGGANTEAFF	TGTGCCGGGACAGGGGGCGCGAACACTGAAGCTTTCTTT
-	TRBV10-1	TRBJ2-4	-	CASSRITHRLAKNIQYF	TGCGCCAGCAGCAGGATCACTCACCGATTAGCCAAAAACATTCAGTACTTC
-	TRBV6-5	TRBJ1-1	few	CASSSGVNTEAFF	TGTGCCAGCAGCTCAGGCGTCAACACTGAAGCTTTCTTT
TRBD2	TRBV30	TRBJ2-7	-	CASGTSDEQYF	TGTGCCTCCGGGACTAGCGATGAGCAGTACTTC
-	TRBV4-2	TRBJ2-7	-	CASSQDPQSTYEQYF	TGTGCCAGCAGCCAAGACCCACAGTCAACCTACGAGCAGTACTTC
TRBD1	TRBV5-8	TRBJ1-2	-	CASSRDRNYGYTF	TGTGCCAGCAGCCGGGACAGGAACTATGGCTACACCTTC
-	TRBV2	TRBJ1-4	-	CASKGAAEKLFF	TGTGCCAGCAAAGGGGCGGCCGAAAAACTGTTTTTT
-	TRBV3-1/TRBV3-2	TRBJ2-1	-	CASSQGRSVGEQFF	TGTGCCAGCAGCCAAGGGAGGAGTGTGGGGGAGCAGTTCTTC
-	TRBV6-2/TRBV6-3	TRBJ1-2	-	CASSLWTARNYGYTF	TGTGCCAGCAGTCTATGGACAGCCAGGAACTATGGCTACACCTTC
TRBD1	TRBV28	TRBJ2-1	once	CASSRQGNEQFF	TGTGCCAGCAGCCGACAGGGGAATGAGCAGTTCTTC
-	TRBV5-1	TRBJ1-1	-	CASSPQGQMNTEAFF	TGCGCCAGCAGCCCACAAGGACAGATGAACACTGAAGCTTTCTTT
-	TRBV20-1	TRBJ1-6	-	CSASFRDLLVGSPLHF	TGCAGTGCTAGTTTCAGGGATCTATTGGTTGGTTCACCCCTCCACTTT
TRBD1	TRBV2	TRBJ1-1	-	CASSRTGNTEAFF	TGTGCCAGCAGCCGGACAGGGAACACTGAAGCTTTCTTT
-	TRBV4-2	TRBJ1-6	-	CASSPPGDNSPLHF	TGTGCCAGCAGCCCGCCGGGTGATAATTCACCCCTCCACTTT
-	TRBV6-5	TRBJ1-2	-	CASSYSAGSGGYTF	TGTGCCAGCAGTTACTCGGCAGGGTCCGGTGGCTACACCTTC
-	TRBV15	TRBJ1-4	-	CATSRIPVGKLFF	TGTGCCACCAGCAGAATCCCTGTCGGGAAACTGTTTTTT
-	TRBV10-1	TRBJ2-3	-	CASSESGVSQDTQYF	TGCGCCAGCAGTGAATCGGGGGTATCGCAAGATACGCAGTATTTT
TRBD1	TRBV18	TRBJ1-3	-	CASSPQITGASGNTIYF	TGTGCCAGCTCACCACAAATTACAGGGGCCTCTGGAAACACCATATATTTT
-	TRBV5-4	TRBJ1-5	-	CASSLAGDQPQHF	TGTGCCAGCAGCTTGGCGGGGGACCAGCCCCAGCATTTT
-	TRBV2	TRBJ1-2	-	CASSEQGLGGYTF	TGTGCCAGCAGTGAACAAGGACTGGGTGGCTACACCTTC
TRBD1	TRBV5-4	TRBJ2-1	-	CASSQTGTGLNEQFF	TGTGCCAGCAGCCAAACCGGGACAGGCCTCAATGAGCAGTTCTTC
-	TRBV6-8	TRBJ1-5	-	CASGWRGVGCWNQPQHF	TGTGCCAGCGGGTGGAGGGGAGTAGGATGTTGGAATCAGCCCCAGCATTTT
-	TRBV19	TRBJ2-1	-	CASKFADDNEQFF	TGTGCCAGTAAATTTGCGGATGACAATGAGCAGTTCTTC
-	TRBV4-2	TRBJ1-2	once	CASSQEAGSNYGYTF	TGTGCCAGCAGCCAAGAGGCAGGCTCTAACTATGGCTACACCTTC
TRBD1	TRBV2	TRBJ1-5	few	CASSQQGATSQPQHF	TGTGCCAGCAGTCAACAGGGGGCAACGAGTCAGCCCCAGCATTTT
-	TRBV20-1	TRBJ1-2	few	CSASISDYGYTF	TGCAGTGCTAGTATATCCGACTATGGCTACACCTTC
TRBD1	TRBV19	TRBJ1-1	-	CASRPGQENTEAFF	TGTGCCAGTAGGCCGGGACAGGAGAACACTGAAGCTTTCTTT
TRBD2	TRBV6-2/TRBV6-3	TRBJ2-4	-	CASSYLLAGGAVKAKNIQYF	TGTGCCAGCAGTTATCTCCTAGCGGGGGGGGCCGTTAAAGCCAAAAACATTCAGTACTTC
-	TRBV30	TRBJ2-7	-	CAWSVGGGGAGEQYF	TGTGCCTGGAGTGTAGGGGGTGGAGGAGCGGGGGAGCAGTACTTC
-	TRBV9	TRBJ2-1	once	CASSVEGGAVLRQFF	TGTGCCAGCAGCGTAGAGGGCGGGGCGGTCCTCAGGCAGTTCTTC
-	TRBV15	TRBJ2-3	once	CATSVRLATDTQYF	TGTGCCACCAGCGTAAGACTCGCCACAGATACGCAGTATTTT
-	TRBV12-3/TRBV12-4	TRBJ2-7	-	CASSLEGGVRQYF	TGTGCCAGCAGCCTTGAAGGGGGGGTTCGGCAGTACTTC
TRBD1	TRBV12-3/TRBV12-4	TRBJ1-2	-	CASTRGQILGYTF	TGTGCCAGCACCAGGGGACAGATCCTTGGCTACACCTTC
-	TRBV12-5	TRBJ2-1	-	CASGLSPGNEQFF	TGTGCTAGTGGTTTGAGCCCCGGGAATGAGCAGTTCTTC
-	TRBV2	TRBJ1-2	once	CASSRTTNYGYTF	TGTGCCAGCAGCCGGACAACTAACTATGGCTACACCTTC
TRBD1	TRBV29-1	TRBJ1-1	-	CSVEATGLNTEAFF	TGCAGCGTTGAAGCGACAGGGCTGAACACTGAAGCTTTCTTT
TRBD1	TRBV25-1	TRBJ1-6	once	CASRVSGQGSSPLHF	TGTGCCAGCAGGGTGTCGGGACAGGGGAGTTCACCCCTCCACTTT
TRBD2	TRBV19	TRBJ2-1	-	CASSSLLASPYNEQFF	TGTGCCAGTAGTTCCCTACTAGCGTCGCCCTACAATGAGCAGTTCTTC
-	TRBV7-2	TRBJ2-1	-	CASSPILDLTYNEQFF	TGTGCCAGCAGCCCGATACTAGATCTTACCTACAATGAGCAGTTCTTC
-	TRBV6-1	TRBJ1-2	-	CASSELTDYGYTF	TGTGCCAGCAGTGAATTGACAGACTATGGCTACACCTTC
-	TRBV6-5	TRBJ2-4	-	CASSRTIAKNIQYF	TGTGCCAGCAGTAGAACTATAGCCAAAAACATTCAGTACTTC
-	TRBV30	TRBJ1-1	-	CAWSEGAGNTEAFF	TGTGCCTGGAGTGAAGGTGCAGGGAACACTGAAGCTTTCTTT
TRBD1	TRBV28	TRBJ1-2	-	CASSFVGDRYGYTF	TGTGCCAGCAGTTTCGTAGGGGACAGGTATGGCTACACCTTC
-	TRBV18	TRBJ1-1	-	CASSLNQGKMNTEAFF	TGTGCCAGCTCACTAAACCAGGGTAAGATGAACACTGAAGCTTTCTTT
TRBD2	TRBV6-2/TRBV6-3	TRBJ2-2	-	CASSPQWSSGGAGELFF	TGTGCCAGCAGTCCCCAGTGGAGTAGCGGGGGAGCCGGGGAGCTGTTTTTT
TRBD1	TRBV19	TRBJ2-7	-	CASDPGQGFYEQYF	TGTGCCAGTGACCCGGGACAGGGATTCTACGAGCAGTACTTC
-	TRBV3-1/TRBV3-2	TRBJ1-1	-	CASSQVGQDTEAFF	TGTGCCAGCAGCCAAGTGGGCCAGGACACTGAAGCTTTCTTT
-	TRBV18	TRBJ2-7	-	CASSPPSREQYF	TGTGCCAGCTCACCACCATCTAGGGAGCAGTACTTC
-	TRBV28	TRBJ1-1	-	CASSLGGMGTEAFF	TGTGCCAGCAGTTTGGGGGGTATGGGCACTGAAGCTTTCTTT